This paragraph reports one T cell receptor (beta chain). What it binds is unknown. The data are from a study of OX40 agonist ivuxolimab in advanced cancers. Study as a whole: Partial response was recorded in three patients: one hepatocellular carcinoma and two cutaneous melanoma cases. General study findings and limits: Clonal expansion by week 6 occurred in CD4+ and CD8+ blood T cells (at 0.1 to 3.0 mg/kg).

J lost 1 base, V lost 10 bases, and 3 bases had no gene match. This CDR3 has 13 residues. The germline V gene encodes CDR1 WSHSY and CDR2 SAAADI. Here immunoSEQ multiplex PCR was the method, and the copy in TCRdb shows in-frame clones only, minus some. Of approximately 54,000 clones listed, about nine tenths are singletons. The genes are TRBV10-2 and TRBJ1-4; 7 bases line up with TRBD1. The sequence was collected from an adult with an advanced solid tumor such as melanoma, head and neck, liver or kidney cancer. The material sequenced was CD4+ or CD8+ T cells sorted from blood, taken in a trial of the OX40 agonist ivuxolimab. The CDR3 region is CATNRGTNEKLFF. CDR3 nucleotides: TGCGCCACCAACAGGGGAACTAATGAAAAACTGTTTTTT.